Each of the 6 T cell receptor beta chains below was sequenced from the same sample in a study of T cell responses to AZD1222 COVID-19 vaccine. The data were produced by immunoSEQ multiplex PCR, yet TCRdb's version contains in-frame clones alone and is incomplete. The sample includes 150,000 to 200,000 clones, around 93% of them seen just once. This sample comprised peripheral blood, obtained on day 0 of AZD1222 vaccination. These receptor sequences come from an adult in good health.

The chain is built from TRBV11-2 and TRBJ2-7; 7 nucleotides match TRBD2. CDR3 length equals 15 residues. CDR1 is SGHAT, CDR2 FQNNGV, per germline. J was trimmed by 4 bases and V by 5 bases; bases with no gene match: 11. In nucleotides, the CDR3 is TGTGCCAGCAGCCCAGCGGCGGGAGTTCTGTACGAGCAGTACTTC. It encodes CASSPAAGVLYEQYF.

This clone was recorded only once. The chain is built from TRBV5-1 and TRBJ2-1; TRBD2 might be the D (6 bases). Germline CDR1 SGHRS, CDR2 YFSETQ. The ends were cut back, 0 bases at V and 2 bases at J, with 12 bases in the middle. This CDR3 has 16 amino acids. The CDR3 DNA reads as TGCGCCAGCAGCTTGGCCATAGCGGCTACCTACAATGAGCAGTTCTTC. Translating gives CASSLAIAATYNEQFF.

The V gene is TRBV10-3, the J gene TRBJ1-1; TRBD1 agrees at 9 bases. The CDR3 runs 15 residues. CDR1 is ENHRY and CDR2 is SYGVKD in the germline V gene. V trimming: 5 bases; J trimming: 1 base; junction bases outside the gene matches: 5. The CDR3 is CAISSQGARNTEAFF. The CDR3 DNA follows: TGTGCCATCAGTTCACAGGGGGCGCGGAACACTGAAGCTTTCTTT.

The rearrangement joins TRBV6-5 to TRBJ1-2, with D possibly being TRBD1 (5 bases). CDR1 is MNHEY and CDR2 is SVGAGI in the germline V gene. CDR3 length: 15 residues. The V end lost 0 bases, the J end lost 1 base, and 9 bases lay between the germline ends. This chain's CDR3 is CASSYSPGVNYGYTF. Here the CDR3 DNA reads TGTGCCAGCAGTTACTCACCGGGGGTTAACTATGGCTACACCTTC.

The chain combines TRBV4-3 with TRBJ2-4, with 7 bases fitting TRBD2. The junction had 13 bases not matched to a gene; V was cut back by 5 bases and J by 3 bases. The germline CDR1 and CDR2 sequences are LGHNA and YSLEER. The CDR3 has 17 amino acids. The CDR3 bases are TGCGCCAGCAGCGAGGGGTGGGCGGGAGTGGTCAAAAACATTCAGTACTTC. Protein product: CASSEGWAGVVKNIQYF.

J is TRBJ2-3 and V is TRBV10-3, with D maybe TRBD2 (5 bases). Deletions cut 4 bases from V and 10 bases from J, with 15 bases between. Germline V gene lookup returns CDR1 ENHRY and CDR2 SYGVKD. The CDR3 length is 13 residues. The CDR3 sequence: CAISGTERAAQYF. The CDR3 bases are TGTGCCATCAGTGGGACCGAAAGAGCGGCGCAGTATTTT.